This entry lists 2 T cell receptor beta chains sequenced from one sample in a study of cytomegalovirus exposure and HLA in healthy donors. Only in-frame clones appear in the TCRdb table, and some are missing; sequencing was by immunoSEQ multiplex PCR. The repertoire holds fewer than 200,000 clones, with 80% to 85% as singletons. Sequencing used PBMCs. The receptors shown here come from a woman under 30 in good health and CMV-seropositive.

The rearrangement joins TRBV6-1 to TRBJ1-2; D ambiguous. Per germline, CDR1 MNHNS and CDR2 SASEGT. The CDR3 runs to 13 residues. Trimming removed 7 bases at V and 0 bases at J, with 9 bases between. CDR3 residues: CASKAGANYGYTF. CDR3 DNA sequence: TGTGCCAGCAAGGCGGGAGCTAACTATGGCTACACCTTC.

This clone was seen once. The rearrangement joins TRBV6-5 to TRBJ2-7; tentative D call: TRBD2 (7 bases). Between the trimmed V and J ends, which lost 6 bases and 7 bases, there was a span of 19 bases. The CDR3 length is 14 residues. CDR1 MNHEY and CDR2 SVGAGI come from the germline V gene. The CDR3 bases are TGTGCCAGCAGAGGGGGAGGGAGGACCTGGGAGCAGTACTTC. It yields the protein CASRGGGRTWEQYF.